Sequencing of this T cell receptor (beta chain) was carried out in a study of OX40 agonist ivuxolimab in advanced cancers. The repertoire was sequenced with immunoSEQ multiplex PCR; TCRdb's copy has only in-frame clones and lacks some. The repertoire holds roughly 80,000 clones, with around 85% as singletons. Findings and caveats of the study: On average, a greater number of expanded clones characterised CD8+ T cells relative to CD4+.

With autoimmune disease history or systemic immunosuppression, patients were excluded. The germline V gene has CDR1 LNHDA and CDR2 SQIVND (reference sequence). The CDR3 spans 15 residues. The V end was cut by 1 base, the J end by 0 bases, with 4 bases between. Comments on this clone: The antigen is unknown.

The chain uses TRBV19 and TRBJ1-6; D unresolved. The clonotype comes from an adult with an advanced solid tumor such as melanoma, head and neck, liver or kidney cancer. The source material was CD4+ or CD8+ T cells sorted from blood, sampled in a trial of the OX40 agonist ivuxolimab. The CDR3 DNA is TGTGCCAGTAGTATAGTAAGCTCCTATAATTCACCCCTCCACTTT. Protein: CASSIVSSYNSPLHF.